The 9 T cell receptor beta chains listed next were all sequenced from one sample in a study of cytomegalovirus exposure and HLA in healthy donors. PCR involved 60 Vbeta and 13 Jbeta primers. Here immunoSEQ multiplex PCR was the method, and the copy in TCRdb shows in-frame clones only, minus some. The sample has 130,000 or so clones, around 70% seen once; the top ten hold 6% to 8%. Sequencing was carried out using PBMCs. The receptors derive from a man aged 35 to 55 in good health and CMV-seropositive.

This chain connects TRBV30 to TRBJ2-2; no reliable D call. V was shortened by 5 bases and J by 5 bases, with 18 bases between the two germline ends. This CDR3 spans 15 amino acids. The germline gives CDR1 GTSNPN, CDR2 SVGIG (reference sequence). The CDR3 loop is CAWATGSRATGELFF. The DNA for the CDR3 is TGTGCCTGGGCTACCGGGTCTAGAGCGACCGGGGAGCTGTTTTTT. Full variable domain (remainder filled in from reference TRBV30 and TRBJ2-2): SQTIHQWPATLVQPVGSPLSLECTVEGTSNPNLYWYRQAAGRGLQLLFYSVGIGQISSEVPQNLSASRPQDRQFILSSKKLLLSDSGFYLCAWATGSRATGELFFGEGSRLTVL.

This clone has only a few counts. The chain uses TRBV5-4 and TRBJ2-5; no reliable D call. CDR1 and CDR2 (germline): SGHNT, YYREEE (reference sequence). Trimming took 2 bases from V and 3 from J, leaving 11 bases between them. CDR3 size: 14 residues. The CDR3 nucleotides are TGTGCCAGCAGCTTTTGGAGTTCGAAAGAGACCCAGTACTTC. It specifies CASSFWSSKETQYF. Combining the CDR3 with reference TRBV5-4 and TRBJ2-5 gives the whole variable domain ETGVTQSPTHLIKTRGQQVTLRCSSQSGHNTVSWYQQALGQGPQFIFQYYREEENGRGNFPPRFSGLQFPNYSSELNVNALELDDSALYLCASSFWSSKETQYFGPGTRLLVL.

The CDR3 region has the DNA TGTGCCAGCTCACTCCTAGGACAGGGAAATCAGCCCCAGCATTTT. This encodes CASSLLGQGNQPQHF. This sequence joins TRBV18 and TRBJ1-5; 8 nucleotides line up with TRBD1. The CDR3 is 15 amino acids. Per the germline V gene, CDR1 is KGHSH and CDR2 is LQKENI. The junction had 6 bases not matched to a gene; V was cut back by 4 bases and J by 4 bases.

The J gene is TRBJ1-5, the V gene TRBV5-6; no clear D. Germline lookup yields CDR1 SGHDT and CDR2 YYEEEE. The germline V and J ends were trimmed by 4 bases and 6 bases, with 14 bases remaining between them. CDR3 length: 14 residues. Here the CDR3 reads CASSKDGEGQPQHF. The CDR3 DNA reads TGTGCCAGCAGCAAGGACGGGGAGGGTCAGCCCCAGCATTTT.

CDR3 DNA sequence: TGTGCCAGCAGCTTAGAGCAAGGGGTCTCCTACGAGCAGTACTTC. Protein: CASSLEQGVSYEQYF. V gene TRBV7-8 combines with J gene TRBJ2-7; D possibly corresponds to TRBD1 (5 bases). V was cut by 1 base and J by 0 bases, with 10 bases left in between. The CDR3 contains 15 residues. CDR1 SGHVS and CDR2 FQNEAQ come from the germline V gene.

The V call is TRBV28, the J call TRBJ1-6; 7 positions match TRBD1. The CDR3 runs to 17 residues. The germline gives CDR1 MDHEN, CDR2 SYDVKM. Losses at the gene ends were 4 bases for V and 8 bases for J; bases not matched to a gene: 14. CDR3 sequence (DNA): TGTGCCAGCAGTTGGGGGACAGCCGGCTATACTGATTCACCCCTCCACTTT. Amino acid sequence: CASSWGTAGYTDSPLHF.

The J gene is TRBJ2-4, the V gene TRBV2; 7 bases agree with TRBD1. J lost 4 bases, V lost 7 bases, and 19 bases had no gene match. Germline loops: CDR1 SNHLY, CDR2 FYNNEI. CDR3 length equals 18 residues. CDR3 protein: CASKGRGQEGFGKNIQYF. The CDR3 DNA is TGTGCCAGCAAGGGCCGAGGACAGGAAGGGTTTGGTAAAAACATTCAGTACTTC.

The CDR3 here is CSVEWTGPANYGYTF. CDR3 DNA: TGCAGCGTTGAATGGACAGGGCCCGCTAACTATGGCTACACCTTC. The chain is built from TRBV29-1 and TRBJ1-2; 8 nucleotides line up with TRBD1. The ends lost 2 bases at V and 0 bases at J; junction bases unmatched: 5. In germline, CDR1 is SQVTM, CDR2 ANQGSEA. There are 15 residues in the CDR3.

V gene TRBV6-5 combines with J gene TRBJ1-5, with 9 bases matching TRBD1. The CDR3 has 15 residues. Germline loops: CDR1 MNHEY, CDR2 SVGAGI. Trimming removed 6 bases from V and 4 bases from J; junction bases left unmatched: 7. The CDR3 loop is CASSRDRGWNQPQHF. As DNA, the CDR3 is TGTGCCAGCAGCCGAGACAGGGGGTGGAATCAGCCCCAGCATTTT.